Described below is a single T cell receptor (beta chain) sequence and its context. These data are taken from a study of control samples from healthy donors and cancer patients. Repertoires were generated with immunoSEQ multiplex PCR, while TCRdb's copy carries only in-frame clones and drops some. The sample has about 150,000 clones, about 94% seen once. The CDR3 sequence is 14 residues long. V lost 1 base and J lost 8, with 14 bases in between. Germline assignment: CDR1 MGHRA and CDR2 YSYEKL. The sample taken for sequencing was blood. The chain uses TRBV4-1 and TRBJ1-1; D is uncertain. This receptor was taken from a man aged 40-49 years in good health. This CDR3 is CASSQGERVGEAFF. In DNA form, the CDR3 reads TGCGCCAGCAGCCAAGGGGAACGGGTAGGAGAAGCTTTCTTT.